The 24 T cell receptor beta chains given below trace back to one sample, sequenced in a study of T cells after posttransplantation cyclophosphamide. Profiling relied on immunoSEQ multiplex PCR, and the TCRdb table lists in-frame clones only, not all of them. The data contain approximately 40,000 clones, around 80% of them singletons. Cyclophosphamide on days +3 and +4 followed busulfan-fludarabine conditioning and a marrow graft. Sample: CD4+ T cells sorted from blood, taken approximately 1,900 days after a stem cell transplant with posttransplant cyclophosphamide. These receptors were taken from a female patient between 35 and 55 years old who received an allogeneic stem cell transplant from a related donor, was CMV-positive, and had no GVHD. Some T cells may have originated in the graft donor.

This sequence joins TRBV5-4 and TRBJ1-1, with 10 bases identical to TRBD1. From germline, CDR1 is SGHNT and CDR2 YYREEE (reference sequence). The CDR3 runs to 15 residues. Unmatched junction bases numbered 7, after V lost 3 bases and J lost 5 bases. The CDR3: CASSWDRGRGTEAFF. CDR3 DNA sequence: TGTGCCAGCAGCTGGGACAGGGGAAGGGGGACTGAAGCTTTCTTT.

The rearrangement joins TRBV6-5 to TRBJ2-5; TRBD1 matches at 9 bases. The CDR3 runs 13 residues. V gave up 10 bases and J gave up 5 bases; unmatched junction bases: 8. CDR1 is MNHEY, CDR2 SVGAGI, per germline. CDR3 DNA: TGTGCCACTACCACAGGGGGCACGGAGACCCAGTACTTC. It translates to CATTTGGTETQYF.

The V and J genes are TRBV7-9 and TRBJ2-1; 10 nucleotides match TRBD2. CDR3 length: 17 amino acids. Germline assignment: CDR1 SEHNR and CDR2 FQNEAQ (reference sequence). Unmatched junction bases numbered 13, after V lost 5 bases and J lost 6 bases. The CDR3 bases are TGTGCCAGCAGCCGGGAGAGAGCGGGGGGGTTTCTCAATGAGCAGTTCTTC. Translated, it gives CASSRERAGGFLNEQFF.

This chain uses TRBV4-3 with TRBJ2-1, with 10 nucleotides matching TRBD2. After removal of 4 bases from V and 6 bases from J, the junction contained 6 bases not matched to a gene. The germline V gene encodes CDR1 LGHNA and CDR2 YSLEER. The CDR3 is 15 residues long. For the CDR3, the DNA is TGCGCCAGCAGCCTTACTAGCGGGGCAATCAATGAGCAGTTCTTC. Its protein is CASSLTSGAINEQFF.

The CDR3 DNA reads as TGTGCCAGCAGTACCTTAGGGGGCGCGGACACTGAAGCTTTCTTT. Its translation is CASSTLGGADTEAFF. This rearrangement joins TRBV27 to TRBJ1-1; 7 bases line up with TRBD1. The V gene end was trimmed by 5 bases and the J gene end by 3 bases; junction bases not matched to a gene: 9. From germline, CDR1 is MNHEY and CDR2 SMNVEV (reference sequence). The CDR3 totals 15 residues.

The table lists this clone with a few counts. The CDR3 region is CASSLGMTLQGARDEQFF. In nucleotides, the CDR3 is TGTGCCAGCAGCTTAGGAATGACTTTACAGGGGGCAAGGGATGAGCAGTTCTTC. The chain joins TRBV7-8 to TRBJ2-1, with 9 bases that match TRBD1. Germline V gene data show CDR1 as SGHVS and CDR2 as FQNEAQ. With 1 base clipped from V and 8 bases from J, the junction kept 15 bases outside the gene matches. The CDR3 has 18 amino acids.

The chain is built from TRBV15 and TRBJ1-2, with TRBD1 matching over 8 bases. The CDR3 length is 16 residues. V shed 0 bases, J shed 3 bases, and the junction held 6 bases outside the gene matches. The germline CDR1 and CDR2 sequences are LNHNV and YYDKDF (reference sequence). The CDR3 region is CATSRDFRGRDYGYTF. In nucleotides, the CDR3 is TGTGCCACCAGCAGAGATTTCAGGGGGCGAGACTATGGCTACACCTTC.

The gene calls are TRBV5-1 and TRBJ1-2, with no clear D. The germline CDR1 and CDR2 sequences are SGHRS and YFSETQ. This CDR3 comprises 15 residues. The V gene lost 2 bases and the J gene lost 5 bases, with 16 bases spanning the gap. CDR3: CASSLEGRAWYGYTF. CDR3 bases: TGCGCCAGCAGCTTAGAGGGAAGGGCATGGTATGGCTACACCTTC.

This chain uses TRBV28 with TRBJ1-5, with D possibly TRBD1 on 6 matching bases. Germline values: CDR1 MDHEN, CDR2 SYDVKM. Trimming took 5 bases from V and 4 from J, leaving 15 bases between them. CDR3 length equals 15 residues. CDR3 bases: TGTGCCAGCAGTCGGGACAATAGGCGGAATCAGCCCCAGCATTTT. It translates to CASSRDNRRNQPQHF.

This chain joins TRBV11-3 and TRBJ1-1, with D unresolved. V was shortened by 0 bases and J by 4 bases, with 12 bases between the two germline ends. The germline gives CDR1 SGHNT, CDR2 YENEEA. This CDR3 region has 15 residues. CDR3 in amino acids: CASSLDSGGATEAFF. The CDR3 DNA sequence: TGTGCCAGCAGCTTAGATTCCGGCGGTGCCACTGAAGCTTTCTTT.

This clone was recorded only once. The chain has TRBV5-1 and TRBJ2-7, with D perhaps matching TRBD1 (6 bases). Germline CDR1 reads SGHRS; CDR2 reads YFSETQ. Trimming removed 4 bases at V and 0 bases at J, with 11 bases between. CDR3 length: 14 amino acids. Here the CDR3 reads CASSGQPSSYEQYF. In DNA, the CDR3 is TGCGCCAGCAGCGGACAGCCGAGCTCCTACGAGCAGTACTTC.

Note on this clone: One end of the junction does not line up with germline, which may come from a read error. The chain employs TRBV7-9 and TRBJ1-1, with a tentative D call TRBD1 (6 bases). Germline V gene lookup returns CDR1 SEHNR and CDR2 FQNEAQ (reference sequence). The CDR3 is made up of 13 amino acids. CDR3 loop: CASSRQGNAEAFF. In DNA form, the CDR3 reads TGTGCCAGCAGCCGTCAGGGGAACGCTGAAGCTTTCTTT.

This clone has a handful of counts. The chain has TRBV6-5 and TRBJ1-3; D perhaps matches TRBD1 (6 bases). This CDR3 has 14 amino acids. Germline CDR1 MNHEY, CDR2 SVGAGI. The V gene lost 4 bases and the J gene lost 7 bases, with 14 bases spanning the gap. The CDR3 sequence is CASSSPDSWNTIYF. The CDR3 region has the DNA TGTGCCAGCAGTTCCCCGGACAGTTGGAACACCATATATTTT.

This clone was seen a handful of times. V usage is TRBV19 and J usage is TRBJ1-6, with 10 bases lining up with TRBD1. V lost 6 bases to trimming and J lost 6 bases; unmatched junction nucleotides: 2. This CDR3 contains 14 residues. Per the germline V gene, CDR1 is LNHDA and CDR2 is SQIVND (reference sequence). The CDR3 protein is CASRWTGGNSPLHF. The CDR3 coding sequence is TGTGCCAGTAGATGGACAGGGGGTAATTCACCCCTCCACTTT.

In its sample, this clone is medium-sized. This chain connects TRBV7-6 to TRBJ1-3; D is uncertain. V was pared by 1 base and J by 6 bases, with 10 bases between. The CDR3 is 14 residues long. The germline CDR1 and CDR2 sequences are SGHVS and FNYEAQ. The CDR3 DNA sequence: TGTGCCAGCAGCTTAGAGCCACCTCTAAACACCATATATTTT. Translating it yields CASSLEPPLNTIYF.

The CDR3 DNA reads TGTGCCAGCAGTCCCATGGGACAGAGTTACGAGCAGTACTTC. Amino acids: CASSPMGQSYEQYF. The gene calls are TRBV27 and TRBJ2-7, with 7 bases aligning to TRBD1. CDR3 length: 14 residues. V was pared by 5 bases and J by 4 bases, with 8 bases of the junction left unmatched. CDR1 MNHEY and CDR2 SMNVEV come from the germline V gene (reference sequence).

The chain uses TRBV28 and TRBJ2-7; 9 positions match TRBD1. This CDR3 spans 16 amino acids. Germline loops: CDR1 MDHEN, CDR2 SYDVKM. V lost 5 bases to trimming and J lost 5 bases; unmatched junction nucleotides: 13. The CDR3 DNA reads TGTGCCAGCAGTCCTCAAGCCGGGACAGGGCTGAACGAGCAGTACTTC. Residues: CASSPQAGTGLNEQYF.

The chain recombines TRBV7-2 with TRBJ1-4, with D possibly TRBD1 on 6 matching bases. Germline V gene lookup returns CDR1 SGHTA and CDR2 FQGNSA. The CDR3 loop spans 14 amino acids. V was pared by 5 bases and J by 12 bases, with 19 bases between. The chain's CDR3 is CASSHYQGRWELFF. In nucleotides, the CDR3 is TGTGCCAGCAGCCACTACCAGGGGCGCTGGGAACTGTTTTTT.

The chain uses TRBV11-3 and TRBJ2-2; 12 bases fit TRBD2. This CDR3 has 18 amino acids. With 4 bases clipped from V and 1 base from J, the junction kept 7 bases outside the gene matches. Germline V gene sequence: CDR1 SGHNT, CDR2 YENEEA. CDR3 nucleotides: TGTGCCAGCAGCTCACGACTAGCGGGGGATTGGAACACCGGGGAGCTGTTTTTT. This translates into CASSSRLAGDWNTGELFF.

The J gene is TRBJ1-5, the V gene TRBV6-5; maybe TRBD1 (5 bases). CDR1 is MNHEY, CDR2 SVGAGI, per germline. The CDR3 spans 14 residues. The V gene lost 0 bases and the J gene lost 4 bases, with 7 bases spanning the gap. The DNA of the CDR3 is TGTGCCAGCAGTTACTCCGGGGGAAATCAGCCCCAGCATTTT. Translation gives CASSYSGGNQPQHF.

The gene calls are TRBV5-8 and TRBJ2-5; TRBD1 agrees at 9 bases. Germline CDR1 is SGHTS and CDR2 is YDEGEE. V dropped 7 bases and J dropped 4; count of bases not matched to a gene: 17. CDR3 length equals 17 residues. Here the CDR3 reads CASSNHLQGAGGETQYF. CDR3 nucleotides: TGTGCCAGCTCTAACCATTTACAGGGGGCAGGTGGAGAGACCCAGTACTTC.

This CDR3 reads CASSTPPGQPHQPQHF. The CDR3 nucleotides read TGTGCCAGTAGTACCCCGCCGGGACAGCCTCATCAGCCCCAGCATTTT. This chain uses TRBV19 with TRBJ1-5, with 7 bases that match TRBD1. The CDR3 is 16 amino acids. Germline V CDR1 and CDR2: LNHDA, SQIVND (reference sequence). V was clipped by 4 bases and J by 5 bases; unmatched bases: 11.

The chain links TRBV2 to TRBJ2-7, with D possibly being TRBD2 (7 bases). CDR3 size: 16 residues. Per germline, CDR1 SNHLY and CDR2 FYNNEI. Trimming left V 2 bases short and J 0 bases short, with 14 bases between. The CDR3 DNA reads TGTGCCAGCAGTGAATTGGGGGGGCAGTACTCCTACGAGCAGTACTTC. It translates to CASSELGGQYSYEQYF.

The chain links TRBV6-1 to TRBJ1-1; 9 bases are a match to TRBD1. Per the germline V gene, CDR1 is MNHNS and CDR2 is SASEGT. The CDR3 totals 15 residues. Unmatched junction bases numbered 7, after V lost 6 bases and J lost 2 bases. CDR3: CASRSDRGFNTEAFF. Written as DNA, the CDR3 is TGTGCCAGCAGGTCCGACAGGGGGTTTAACACTGAAGCTTTCTTT.